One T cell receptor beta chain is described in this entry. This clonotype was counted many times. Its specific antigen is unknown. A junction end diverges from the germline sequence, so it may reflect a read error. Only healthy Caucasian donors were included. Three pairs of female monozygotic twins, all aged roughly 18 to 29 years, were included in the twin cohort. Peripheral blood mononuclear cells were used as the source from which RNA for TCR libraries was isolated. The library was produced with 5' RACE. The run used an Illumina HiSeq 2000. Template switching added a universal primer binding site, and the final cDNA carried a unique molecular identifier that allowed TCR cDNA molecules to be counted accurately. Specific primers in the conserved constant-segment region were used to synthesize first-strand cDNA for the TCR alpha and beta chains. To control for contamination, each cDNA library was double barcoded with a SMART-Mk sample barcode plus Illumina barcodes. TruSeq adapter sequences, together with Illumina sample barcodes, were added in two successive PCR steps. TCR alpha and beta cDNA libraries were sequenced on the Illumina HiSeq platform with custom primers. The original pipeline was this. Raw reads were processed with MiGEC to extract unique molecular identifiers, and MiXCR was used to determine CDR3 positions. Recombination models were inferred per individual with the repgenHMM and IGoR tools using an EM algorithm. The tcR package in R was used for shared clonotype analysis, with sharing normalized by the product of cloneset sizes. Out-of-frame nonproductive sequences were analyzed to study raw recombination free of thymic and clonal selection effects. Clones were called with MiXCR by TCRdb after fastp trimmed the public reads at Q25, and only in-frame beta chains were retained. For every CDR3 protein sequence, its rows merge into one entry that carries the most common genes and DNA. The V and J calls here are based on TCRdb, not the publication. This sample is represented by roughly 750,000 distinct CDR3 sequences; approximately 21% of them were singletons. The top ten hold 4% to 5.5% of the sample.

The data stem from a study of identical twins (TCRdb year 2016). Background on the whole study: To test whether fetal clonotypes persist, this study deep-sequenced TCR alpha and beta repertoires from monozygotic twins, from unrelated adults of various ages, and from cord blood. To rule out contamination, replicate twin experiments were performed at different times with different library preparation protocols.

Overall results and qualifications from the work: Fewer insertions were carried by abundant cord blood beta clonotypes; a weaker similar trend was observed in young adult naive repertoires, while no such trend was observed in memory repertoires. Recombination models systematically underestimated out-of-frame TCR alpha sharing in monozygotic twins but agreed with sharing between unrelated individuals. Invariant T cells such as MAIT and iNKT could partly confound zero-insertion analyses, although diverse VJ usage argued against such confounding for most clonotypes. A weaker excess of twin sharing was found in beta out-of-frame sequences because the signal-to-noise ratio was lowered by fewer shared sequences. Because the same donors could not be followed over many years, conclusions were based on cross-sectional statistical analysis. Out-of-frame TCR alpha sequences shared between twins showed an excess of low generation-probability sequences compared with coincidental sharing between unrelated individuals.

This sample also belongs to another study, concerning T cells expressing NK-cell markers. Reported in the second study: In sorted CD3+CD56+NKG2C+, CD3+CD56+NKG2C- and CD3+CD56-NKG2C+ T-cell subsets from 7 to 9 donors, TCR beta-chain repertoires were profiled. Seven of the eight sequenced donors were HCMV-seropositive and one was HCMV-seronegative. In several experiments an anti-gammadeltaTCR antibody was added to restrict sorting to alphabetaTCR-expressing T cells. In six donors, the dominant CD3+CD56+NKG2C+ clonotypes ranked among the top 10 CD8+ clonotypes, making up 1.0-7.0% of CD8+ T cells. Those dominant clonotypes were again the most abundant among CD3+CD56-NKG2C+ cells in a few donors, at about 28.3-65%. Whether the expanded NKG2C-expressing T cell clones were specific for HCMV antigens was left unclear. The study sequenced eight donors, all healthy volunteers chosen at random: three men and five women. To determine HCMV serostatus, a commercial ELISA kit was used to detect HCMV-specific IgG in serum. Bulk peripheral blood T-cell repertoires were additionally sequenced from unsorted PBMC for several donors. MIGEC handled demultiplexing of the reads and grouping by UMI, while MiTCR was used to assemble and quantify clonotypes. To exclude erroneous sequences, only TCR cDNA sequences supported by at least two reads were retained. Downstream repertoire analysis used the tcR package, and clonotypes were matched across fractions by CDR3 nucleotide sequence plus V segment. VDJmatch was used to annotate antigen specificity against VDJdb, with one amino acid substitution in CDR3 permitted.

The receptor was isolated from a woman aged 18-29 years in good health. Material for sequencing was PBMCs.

The sequenced DNA is TGTCATGCGGGGGGCAACACTGAAGCTTTCTTT. Its protein reads: CHAGGNTEAFF. The chain couples TRBV20-1 to TRBJ1-1; TRBD1 is a possible D gene, resting on 6 matching bases. The germline V gene (reference sequence) sets CDR1 to DFQATT and CDR2 to SNEGSKA. From cysteine to phenylalanine, the CDR3 is 11 amino acids long. Solely the CDR3 DNA is kept, with 33 bases framed from the first base.